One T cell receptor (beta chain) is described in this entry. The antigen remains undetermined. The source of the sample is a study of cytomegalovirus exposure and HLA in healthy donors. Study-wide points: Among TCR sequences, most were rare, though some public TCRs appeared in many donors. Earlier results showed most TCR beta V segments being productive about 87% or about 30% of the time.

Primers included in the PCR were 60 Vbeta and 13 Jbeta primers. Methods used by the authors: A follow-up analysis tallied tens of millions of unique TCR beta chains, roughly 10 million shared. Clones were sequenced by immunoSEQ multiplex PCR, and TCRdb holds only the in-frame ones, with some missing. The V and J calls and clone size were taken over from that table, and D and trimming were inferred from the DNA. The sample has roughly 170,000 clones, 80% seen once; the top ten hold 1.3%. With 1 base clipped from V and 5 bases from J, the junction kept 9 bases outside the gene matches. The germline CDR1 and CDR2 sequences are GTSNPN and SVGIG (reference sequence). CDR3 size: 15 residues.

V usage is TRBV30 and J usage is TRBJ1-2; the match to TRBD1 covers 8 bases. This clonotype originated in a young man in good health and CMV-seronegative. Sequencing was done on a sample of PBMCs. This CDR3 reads CAWSAAGGLKYGYTF. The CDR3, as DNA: TGTGCCTGGAGTGCTGCAGGGGGCTTGAAGTATGGCTACACCTTC.